This T cell receptor (beta chain) was sequenced in a study of shared clonotypes between healthy human individuals. It was into CD45RA+ naive and CD45RA-negative memory subsets that the CD4+ cells were split. Genomic DNA from each subset was divided evenly over several immunoSEQ plates. The method was immunoSEQ multiplex PCR; TCRdb's version includes in-frame clones alone and lacks a portion of them. The table has 800,000 to 1,200,000 clones, 78% seen once. Study results and caveats: Sequencing of the sorted subsets was shown by rarefaction to be incomplete despite large depth. All-four-donor shared clonotypes had higher generation probabilities than non-shared clonotypes did.

In regard to this clone: What it binds is not known.

Germline-derived CDR1 and CDR2 are SEHNR and FQNEAQ (reference sequence). Unmatched junction bases numbered 8, after V lost 4 bases and J lost 5 bases. CDR3 length: 14 amino acids. The sample taken for sequencing was memory CD4+ T cells from PBMCs. The subset here: CD45RA-negative fraction. The chain joins TRBV7-9 to TRBJ2-7; the match to TRBD1 covers 7 bases. The TCR sequence derives from a man between 18 and 29 years old in good health. Some clones in this sample may be carry-over from other donors' samples. CDR3 nucleotide sequence: TGTGCCAGCAGCTCCCGACAGGGTCTCCACGAGCAGTACTTC. It codes for CASSSRQGLHEQYF.